The 18 T cell receptor beta chains given below trace back to one sample, sequenced in a study of beta chain features in type 1 diabetes. Overall study results and limits: In all four CD4+ subsets, TCRB CDR3 length was significantly, moderately reduced in type 1 diabetes.

All of the isolated RNA was reverse transcribed, so expressed TCRB transcripts were sequenced. Here immunoSEQ multiplex PCR was the method, and the copy in TCRdb shows in-frame clones only, minus some. The table shows about 370,000 clones, with 8.5% to 10% occurring only once. Their target antigens are unknown. Material: central memory CD4+ T cells from blood. The receptors shown here come from a man aged 30 to 39 with type 1 diabetes.

This sequence joins TRBV6-5 and TRBJ1-5; 7 bases are shared with TRBD1. The length of the CDR3 is 15 residues. V shed 0 bases and J 4 bases; nucleotides not matched to a gene: 3. Germline CDR1 MNHEY, CDR2 SVGAGI. CDR3 residues: CASSYSTGDNQPQHF. CDR3 DNA: TGTGCCAGCAGTTACTCAACAGGGGATAATCAGCCCCAGCATTTT.

This clone was detected only a few times. This chain links TRBV4-1 with TRBJ2-3; D is perhaps TRBD2 (6 bases). V lost 1 base, J lost 3 bases, and 14 bases lay in between. Germline-derived CDR1 and CDR2 are MGHRA and YSYEKL. This CDR3 is built from 16 residues. The CDR3 sequence: CASSQVSGSGTDTQYF. In DNA form, the CDR3 reads TGCGCCAGCAGCCAAGTTTCGGGAAGCGGGACAGATACGCAGTATTTT.

The chain carries TRBV6-6 and TRBJ1-4; D is ambiguous. The V end lost 6 bases, the J end lost 0 bases, and 8 bases lay between the germline ends. Per germline, CDR1 MNHNY and CDR2 SVGAGI (reference sequence). The CDR3 contains 14 residues. CDR3 nucleotides: TGTGCCAGCAGCTCAACCGCAACTAATGAAAAACTGTTTTTT. Protein product: CASSSTATNEKLFF.

This clone came up a few times. CDR3 sequence: CASSPPSGSTDTQYF. The CDR3 DNA reads TGTGCCAGCAGCCCCCCTAGCGGAAGCACAGATACGCAGTATTTT. The J gene is TRBJ2-3, the V gene TRBV7-9, with TRBD2 matching over 7 bases. This CDR3 has 15 amino acids. Losses at the gene ends were 5 bases for V and 0 bases for J; bases not matched to a gene: 5. Germline CDR1 reads SEHNR; CDR2 reads FQNEAQ (reference sequence).

This clone was found once. A far more abundant clone sits one base away, making this likely a read error. This chain's CDR3 is CASSPSGDTQYF. The CDR3 DNA sequence: TGTGCCAGCAGCCCCTCGGGGGATACGCAGTATTTT. The chain couples TRBV11-2 to TRBJ2-3, with TRBD2 as a possible D gene (5 bases). Germline V gene lookup returns CDR1 SGHAT and CDR2 FQNNGV. This CDR3 is 12 amino acids long. Trimming cost V 5 bases and J 6 bases, with 9 bases left between them.

CDR3 in DNA: TGCGCCAGCAGTCCCCTGCCTAGCGGGAGTGGGACCGGGGAGCTGTTTTTT. As protein: CASSPLPSGSGTGELFF. The genes are TRBV5-1 and TRBJ2-2, with 10 nucleotides matching TRBD2. Germline assignment: CDR1 SGHRS and CDR2 YFSETQ. Trimming cost V 5 bases and J 5 bases; bases outside gene matches: 12. This CDR3 is built from 17 residues.

This rearrangement joins TRBV5-1 to TRBJ2-1; D is tentatively TRBD1 or TRBD2 (5 bases each). This CDR3 has 14 residues. Looked up from germline, CDR1 is SGHRS and CDR2 is YFSETQ. V lost 3 bases and J 7 bases, leaving 14 bases between the germline ends. CDR3 protein: CASSSGNEGNEQFF. The DNA for the CDR3 is TGCGCCAGCAGCTCGGGCAACGAGGGGAATGAGCAGTTCTTC.

This clone was observed a few times. The chain has TRBV6-1 and TRBJ2-2, with D unclear. The CDR3 runs to 13 residues. Germline V gene data show CDR1 as MNHNS and CDR2 as SASEGT. The ends were cut back, 6 bases at V and 5 bases at J, with 10 bases in the middle. The CDR3 is CASRLQETGELFF. The CDR3 DNA sequence: TGTGCCAGCAGACTTCAAGAGACCGGGGAGCTGTTTTTT.

The chain employs TRBV6-6 and TRBJ1-1; D is ambiguous. V gave up 6 bases and J gave up 7 bases, with 18 bases separating them. Germline loops: CDR1 MNHNY, CDR2 SVGAGI (reference sequence). The CDR3 covers 14 residues. The CDR3 here is CASRENDKSGEAFF. As DNA, the CDR3 is TGTGCCAGCAGGGAAAACGATAAATCCGGTGAAGCTTTCTTT.

V gene TRBV7-2 combines with J gene TRBJ2-3, with D possibly matching TRBD2 (6 bases). Germline CDR1 and CDR2: SGHTA and FQGNSA. CDR3 length: 15 amino acids. The ends were cut back, 3 bases at V and 4 bases at J, with 14 bases in the middle. The CDR3 spells CASSLQGGTPDTQYF. The CDR3, as DNA: TGTGCCAGCAGCTTGCAAGGCGGGACCCCAGATACGCAGTATTTT.

This chain joins TRBV10-3 and TRBJ2-5, with 8 bases that match TRBD1. The J call may be in error: the DNA end matches TRBJ2-7 better. The CDR3 sequence is 16 residues long. The V gene's germline CDR1 is ENHRY and CDR2 SYGVKD. Here the CDR3 reads CAISEPARTGFDEQYF. The CDR3, as DNA: TGTGCCATCAGTGAGCCTGCTAGGACAGGGTTCGACGAGCAGTACTTC.

This clone was detected many times. The gene calls are TRBV28 and TRBJ2-7; D ambiguous. Looked up from germline, CDR1 is MDHEN and CDR2 is SYDVKM. Trimming took off 7 bases at V and 2 bases at J, with 9 bases between the two ends. This CDR3 has 12 residues. For the CDR3, the DNA is TGTGCCAGCACCTTTAGGACCTACGAGCAGTACTTC. This encodes CASTFRTYEQYF.

This clone was detected only a few times. The chain joins TRBV7-3 to TRBJ2-1; tentatively, D is TRBD2 (5 bases). Germline V gene data show CDR1 as SGHTA and CDR2 as FQGTGA. The CDR3 contains 16 residues. V lost 6 bases, J lost 0 bases, and 15 bases lay in between. The CDR3 DNA follows: TGTGCCAGCAGTTTTTTAGCGTTGAGCTCCTACAATGAGCAGTTCTTC. Its translation is CASSFLALSSYNEQFF. Full variable domain (remainder filled in from reference TRBV7-3 and TRBJ2-1): GAGVSQTPSNKVTEKGKYVELRCDPISGHTALYWYRQSLGQGPEFLIYFQGTGAADDSGLPNDRFFAVRPEGSVSTLKIQRTERGDSAVYLCASSFLALSSYNEQFFGPGTRLTVL.

This clone has a count of ten or more. The chain combines TRBV5-4 with TRBJ2-4, with D unclear. The CDR3 loop spans 14 amino acids. Germline V gene sequence: CDR1 SGHNT, CDR2 YYREEE (reference sequence). Trimming removed 3 bases at V and 5 bases at J, with 12 bases between. The CDR3 is CASSYRQVENIQYF. The CDR3 DNA reads as TGTGCCAGCAGCTACCGGCAGGTGGAAAACATTCAGTACTTC.

In its sample, this clone was seen a few times. The DNA of the CDR3 is TGTGCCAGCAGTGAATGGGACGAGCAGTACTTC. It yields the protein CASSEWDEQYF. The rearrangement joins TRBV25-1 to TRBJ2-5; D ambiguous. The DNA end is a closer match to TRBJ2-7, so the J assignment may be wrong. This CDR3 contains 11 residues. Germline CDR1 is MGHDK and CDR2 is SYGVNS.

This clone was seen a few times. The chain combines TRBV11-2 with TRBJ1-1, with TRBD1 identical over 12 bases. The CDR3 covers 17 residues. With 4 bases clipped from V and 5 bases from J, the junction kept 11 bases outside the gene matches. Looked up from germline, CDR1 is SGHAT and CDR2 is FQNNGV. Written as DNA, the CDR3 is TGTGCCAGCAGCTCGGGACAGGGGGCCGCGTTTGGAACTGAAGCTTTCTTT. Amino acid sequence: CASSSGQGAAFGTEAFF.

This clone occurred a few times. The rearrangement links TRBV5-1 to TRBJ2-3; no reliable D call. This CDR3 region has 13 residues. V was shortened by 0 bases and J by 4 bases, with 6 bases between the two germline ends. CDR1 and CDR2 from the germline V gene are SGHRS and YFSETQ. The CDR3 sequence: CASSLDRSDTQYF. In DNA form, the CDR3 reads TGCGCCAGCAGCTTGGACCGTTCAGATACGCAGTATTTT.

Comment on this clone: In the same sample, other DNA sequences code for this CDR3. The V gene is TRBV10-3, the J gene TRBJ1-1; D is possibly TRBD1 (5 bases). The CDR3 covers 14 residues. The V end was cut by 6 bases, the J end by 4 bases, with 15 bases between. Germline CDR1 is ENHRY and CDR2 is SYGVKD. CDR3 residues: CAISDQGGSTEAFF. The CDR3 DNA reads as TGTGCCATCAGCGATCAGGGAGGGAGCACTGAAGCTTTCTTT.